What follows are 16 T cell receptor beta chains derived from one specimen sequenced in a study of T cells in Graves' hyperthyroidism and ophthalmopathy. Amplification of TCR beta CDR3 regions used RNA as the template. First-round RT-PCR targeting the TCR CDR3 was performed with the HTBI primer set. Each CDR3 protein is one row after TCRdb ran MiXCR on the multiplex PCR reads. The sample records some 600,000 distinct CDR3 sequences, 14% being singletons. The sequenced sample was blood. These receptors were obtained from a woman aged 30 to 39 with Graves' hyperthyroidism that later progressed to Graves' ophthalmopathy.

This chain links TRBV19 with TRBJ2-5, with D tentatively TRBD1 (6 bases). The CDR3 loop spans 14 amino acids. Germline V gene lookup returns CDR1 LNHDA and CDR2 SQIVND (reference sequence). With 5 bases removed from V and 1 base from J, the gap between germline ends came to 11 bases. The CDR3 sequence is CASSSTQGQETQYF. The CDR3 DNA reads TGTGCCAGTAGTTCGACACAGGGCCAAGAGACCCAGTACTTC.

This chain joins TRBV5-1 and TRBJ1-1; D possibly corresponds to TRBD1 (6 bases). Germline assignment: CDR1 SGHRS and CDR2 YFSETQ. This CDR3 region has 15 residues. V gave up 0 bases and J gave up 3 bases, with 12 bases separating them. The CDR3 DNA reads TGCGCCAGCAGCTTGGGGGGGGGCGAGGACACTGAAGCTTTCTTT. Protein sequence: CASSLGGGEDTEAFF.

The table lists this clonotype with many counts. V usage is TRBV7-2 and J usage is TRBJ1-5; possible D gene TRBD1, 6 bases. This CDR3 has 15 amino acids. The germline V and J ends were trimmed by 4 bases and 0 bases, with 10 bases remaining between them. The germline CDR1 and CDR2 sequences are SGHTA and FQGNSA. This CDR3 is CASSSGTISNQPQHF. The DNA of the CDR3 is TGTGCCAGCAGCTCCGGGACAATTAGCAATCAGCCCCAGCATTTT.

This chain uses TRBV7-3 with TRBJ2-2, with 13 positions matching TRBD2. This CDR3 has 20 residues. The germline CDR1 and CDR2 sequences are SGHTA and FQGTGA. V shed 1 base, J shed 3 bases, and the junction held 11 bases outside the gene matches. Here the CDR3 reads CASSLIPWTSGREDTGELFF. CDR3 in DNA: TGTGCCAGCAGCTTAATCCCCTGGACTAGCGGGAGAGAGGACACCGGGGAGCTGTTTTTT.

As for this clonotype: It may be a read error: a sequence one base away is much more abundant. The V and J genes are TRBV10-2 and TRBJ2-1; possible D gene TRBD1, 6 bases. The germline V gene encodes CDR1 WSHSY and CDR2 SAAADI. This CDR3 is built from 14 residues. Trimming shortened V by 9 bases and J by 2 bases, and 14 bases separated the two germline ends. CDR3 bases: TGCGCCAGTAAGCAGGGGAGCCCCTACAATGAGCAGTTCTTC. Translated: CASKQGSPYNEQFF.

This clonotype was counted at least ten times. The chain employs TRBV5-1 and TRBJ2-1; 9 bases fit TRBD1. The CDR3 covers 15 residues. With 0 bases clipped from V and 7 bases from J, the junction kept 5 bases outside the gene matches. CDR1 and CDR2 from the germline V gene are SGHRS and YFSETQ. The CDR3: CASSLGTGALNEQFF. The DNA for the CDR3 is TGCGCCAGCAGCTTGGGGACAGGGGCGTTGAATGAGCAGTTCTTC. Full variable domain (remainder filled in from reference TRBV5-1 and TRBJ2-1): KAGVTQTPRYLIKTRGQQVTLSCSPISGHRSVSWYQQTPGQGLQFLFEYFSETQRNKGNFPGRFSGRQFSNSRSEMNVSTLELGDSALYLCASSLGTGALNEQFFGPGTRLTVL.

V is TRBV20-1 and J is TRBJ2-7, with TRBD2 matching over 14 bases. CDR1 DFQATT and CDR2 SNEGSKA come from the germline V gene (reference sequence). With V trimmed by 7 bases and J by 4 bases, 6 bases remained unmatched. This CDR3 spans 14 amino acids. The CDR3 DNA reads TGCAGTGTCGCGGGACTAGCGGGAGATTACGAGCAGTACTTC. Translation gives CSVAGLAGDYEQYF.

This clonotype was observed many times. The chain carries TRBV18 and TRBJ1-1; weak D call: TRBD1 (6 bases). V was pared by 6 bases and J by 0 bases, with 17 bases between. The CDR3 has 16 residues. Germline V gives CDR1 KGHSH, CDR2 LQKENI. Here the CDR3 reads CASSEFNREMNTEAFF. Here the CDR3 DNA reads TGTGCCAGCTCGGAATTCAACAGGGAGATGAACACTGAAGCTTTCTTT.

A few counts support this clonotype. This rearrangement joins TRBV7-2 to TRBJ1-5; no clear D gene. The CDR3 is 14 residues long. Germline values: CDR1 SGHTA, CDR2 FQGNSA. V gave up 2 bases and J gave up 7 bases, with 12 bases separating them. In DNA form, the CDR3 reads TGTGCCAGCAGCTTACAAGGATTGGGACAGCCCCAGCATTTT. This codes for CASSLQGLGQPQHF.

There are many counts of this clonotype. V usage is TRBV2 and J usage is TRBJ2-2; the match to TRBD1 covers 9 bases. V gave up 4 bases and J gave up 5 bases; unmatched junction bases: 5. Germline V gene data show CDR1 as SNHLY and CDR2 as FYNNEI. CDR3 size: 15 residues. The CDR3 is CASSVQGASTGELFF. CDR3 nucleotide sequence: TGTGCCAGCAGTGTACAGGGGGCCTCAACCGGGGAGCTGTTTTTT.

This clonotype was recorded many times. V is TRBV5-1 and J is TRBJ2-7, with D unclear. Per germline, CDR1 SGHRS and CDR2 YFSETQ. Trimming took 4 bases from V and 4 from J, leaving 12 bases between them. The CDR3 covers 13 residues. The CDR3 DNA reads TGCGCCAGCAGCCCCGCGGACGTATACGAGCAGTACTTC. Translating it yields CASSPADVYEQYF.

This chain uses TRBV11-3 with TRBJ1-1; 9 nucleotides line up with TRBD1. This CDR3 spans 14 amino acids. Germline-derived CDR1 and CDR2 are SGHNT and YENEEA. V lost 2 bases and J lost 11; bases outside the gene matches: 9. This CDR3 is CASSLSGTGYLAFF. Written as DNA, the CDR3 is TGTGCCAGCAGCTTATCCGGGACAGGGTATTTGGCTTTCTTT.

In its sample, this clonotype was seen many times. The chain joins TRBV6-2 or TRBV6-3 to TRBJ2-7; D tentatively reads TRBD1 or TRBD2 (5 bases each). Germline CDR1 reads MNHEY; CDR2 reads SVGEGT. CDR3 size: 14 residues. Deletions cut 2 bases from V and 3 bases from J, with 11 bases between. The CDR3 bases are TGTGCCAGCAGTTACCGCAGGGCGGGCTACGAGCAGTACTTC. It encodes CASSYRRAGYEQYF.

Regarding this clonotype: Germline and junction disagree at one end, which may indicate a read error. The chain employs TRBV18 and TRBJ2-3, with D maybe TRBD2 (5 bases). This CDR3 comprises 13 residues. Germline loops: CDR1 KGHSH, CDR2 LQKENI. The CDR3 loop is CASSDYGTDRQYF. The CDR3 DNA is TGTGCCAGCTCAGACTACGGCACAGATAGGCAGTATTTT.

This clonotype was seen ten or more times. The V gene is TRBV24-1, the J gene TRBJ1-1; the D gene is possibly TRBD1 (5 bases). The CDR3 is 14 residues long. V was pared by 2 bases and J by 0 bases, with 6 bases between. Germline V lookup: CDR1 KGHDR, CDR2 SFDVKD. CDR3 coding DNA: TGTGCCACCAGTGATTCAGGGCTGAACACTGAAGCTTTCTTT. It translates to CATSDSGLNTEAFF.

In its sample, this clonotype was seen many times. J is TRBJ2-7 and V is TRBV6-1; 9 bases are a match to TRBD1. The CDR3 sequence is 15 residues long. J was trimmed by 7 bases and V by 2 bases; bases with no gene match: 9. Germline CDR1 reads MNHNS; CDR2 reads SASEGT. The CDR3 DNA reads TGTGCCAGCAGTGAACTTGAGGACAGGGGACAGGAGCAGTACTTC. Its protein is CASSELEDRGQEQYF.